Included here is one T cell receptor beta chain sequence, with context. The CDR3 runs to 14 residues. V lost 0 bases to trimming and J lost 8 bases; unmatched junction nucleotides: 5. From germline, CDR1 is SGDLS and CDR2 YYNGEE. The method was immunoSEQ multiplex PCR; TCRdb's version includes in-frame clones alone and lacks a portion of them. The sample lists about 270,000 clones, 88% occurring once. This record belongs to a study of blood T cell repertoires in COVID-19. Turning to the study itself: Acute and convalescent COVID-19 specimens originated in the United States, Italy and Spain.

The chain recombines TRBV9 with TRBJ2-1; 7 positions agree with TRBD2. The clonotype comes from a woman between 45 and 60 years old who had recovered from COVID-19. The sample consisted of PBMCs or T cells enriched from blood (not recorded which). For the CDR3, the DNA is TGTGCCAGCAGCGTAGTGGGCGGGAGCGATGAGCAGTTCTTC. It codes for CASSVVGGSDEQFF.